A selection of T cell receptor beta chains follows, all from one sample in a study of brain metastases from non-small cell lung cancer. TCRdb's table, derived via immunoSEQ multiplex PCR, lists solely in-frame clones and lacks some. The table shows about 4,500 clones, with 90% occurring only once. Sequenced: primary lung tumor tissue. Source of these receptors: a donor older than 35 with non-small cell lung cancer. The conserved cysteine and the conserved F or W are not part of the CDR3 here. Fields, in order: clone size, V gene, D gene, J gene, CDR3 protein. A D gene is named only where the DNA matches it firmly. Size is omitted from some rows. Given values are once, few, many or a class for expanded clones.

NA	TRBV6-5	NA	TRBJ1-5	ASSQNQPQH
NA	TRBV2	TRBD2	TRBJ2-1	ASSLPGGPLEQF
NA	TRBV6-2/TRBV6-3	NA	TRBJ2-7	ASSYTQTGSYEQY
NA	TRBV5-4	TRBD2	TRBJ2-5	ASSLRAGGGETQY
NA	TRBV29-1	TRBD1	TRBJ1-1	SAYRGGDTEAF
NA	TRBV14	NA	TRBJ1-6	ASSQGRGSRSPLH
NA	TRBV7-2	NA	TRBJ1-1	ASSPGKVTPGAEAF
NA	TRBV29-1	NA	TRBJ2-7	SGGDYEQY
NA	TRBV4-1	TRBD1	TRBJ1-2	ASSPGQGGYGYT
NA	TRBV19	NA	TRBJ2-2	ASSIGRPNTGELF
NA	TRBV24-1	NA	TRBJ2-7	ATSDSGRSEQY
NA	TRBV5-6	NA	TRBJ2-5	ASSLAGGEVGETQY
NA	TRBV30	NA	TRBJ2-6	AWSRTGPSSGANVLI
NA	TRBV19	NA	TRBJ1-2	ASSIDGRAGGYGYT
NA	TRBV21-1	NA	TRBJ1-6	TSSKEGGDNSPLH
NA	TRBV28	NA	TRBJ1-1	ASSLKFGEAF
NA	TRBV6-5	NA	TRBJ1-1	ASTVQTMNTEAF
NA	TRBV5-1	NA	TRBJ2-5	ASSLDLSQTQY
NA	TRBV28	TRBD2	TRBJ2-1	ASRGLAVYNEQF
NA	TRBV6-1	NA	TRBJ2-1	ASSERMGVGEQF
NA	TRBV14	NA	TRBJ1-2	ASSQVGKWGYT
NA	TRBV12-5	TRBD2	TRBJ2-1	ASGERDSYNEQF
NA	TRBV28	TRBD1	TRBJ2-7	ASSLGTGPYEQY
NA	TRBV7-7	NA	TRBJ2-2	ASSLGGVSTGELF
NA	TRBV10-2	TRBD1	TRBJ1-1	ATWTGGDTEAF
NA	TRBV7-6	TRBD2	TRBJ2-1	ASSASGTTLYNEQF
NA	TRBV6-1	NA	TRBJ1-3	ASSEASLGWVGNTIY
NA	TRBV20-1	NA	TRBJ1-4	SASAGGWEKLF
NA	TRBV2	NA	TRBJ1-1	ASSETRGAGGTEAF
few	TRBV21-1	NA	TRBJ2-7	ASLAGRPYEQY
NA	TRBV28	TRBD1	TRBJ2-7	ASSYPRGLYEQY
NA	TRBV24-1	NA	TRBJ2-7	ATSDKGEYEQY
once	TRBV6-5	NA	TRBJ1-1	ASSLRTASEAF
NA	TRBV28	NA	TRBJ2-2	ASRTEDFANTGELF
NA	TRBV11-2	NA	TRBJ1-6	ASSLLETNSPLH
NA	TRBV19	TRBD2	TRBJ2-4	ASSIFASGKKNIQY
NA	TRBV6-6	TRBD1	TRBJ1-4	ASSTGTVGEKLF
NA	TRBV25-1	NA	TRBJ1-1	ASMPQGNTEAF
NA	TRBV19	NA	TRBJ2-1	ASSNLGRAYNEQF
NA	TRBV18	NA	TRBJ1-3	ASSSTGPYSGNTIY
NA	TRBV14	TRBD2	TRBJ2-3	ASSQVLAGGPDTQY
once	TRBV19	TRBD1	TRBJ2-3	ASSIWTGGRGTDTQY
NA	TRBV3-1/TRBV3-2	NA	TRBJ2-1	ASSQDREQF
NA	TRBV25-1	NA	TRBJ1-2	ASSQSNYGYT
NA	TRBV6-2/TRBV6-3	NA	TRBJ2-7	ASSYLDGSYEQY
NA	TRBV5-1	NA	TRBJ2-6	ASSFGGTGANVLT
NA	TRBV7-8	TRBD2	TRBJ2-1	ASSSAGTSGYNEQF